The entry below describes one TCR beta chain. Its antigen target is currently unknown. No base quality values were provided; no much bigger clone lies one nucleotide off. For TCR beta library preparation, approximately 2 micrograms of genomic DNA were extracted from the cryopreserved PBMCs. Longitudinal blood samples from CLL patients receiving ibrutinib monotherapy were subjected to high-throughput TCR beta sequencing. The patients took part in an open-label, single-center phase 2 trial of ibrutinib monotherapy. These data come from a study of cytotoxic CD8 clonotypes in ibrutinib-treated CLL (dated by TCRdb to the early 2020s). Study-wide context: The cohort was composed of about 10 relapsed/refractory and about 15 treatment-naive patients; IGHV unmutated status was identified in under 18 patients. Partial responses were observed in approximately 24 patients and complete responses in 2; after a median follow-up of 68 months, remission was maintained in 14 patients and progression was observed in roughly twelve. Cryopreserved peripheral blood mononuclear cells were obtained before treatment, at response, and at either sustained remission or disease progression. Longitudinal samples were available for about 30% of the roughly 90 trial participants. On average, each sample yielded some 250,000 productive templates and around 100,000 productive rearrangements. The response samples were drawn at a median of approximately 12 months into treatment, with a range of roughly 6 to 40 months. The paper as a whole reports these results and caveats: Baseline clonality was found to be higher than that of age-matched healthy donors and was strongly correlated with circulating CD8+ T-cell counts. Public clonotypes were rare and either shrank or stayed stable during treatment, and the rise in clonality at ibrutinib response reflected expansion of private clonotypes. Clonality increased at ibrutinib response, stayed stable in sustained remission, and fell back toward baseline at progression. Lymph node repertoires were not examined, and the timing of sampling was not matched between patients in sustained remission and those whose disease progressed.

The goal of deep resolution MiSeq sequencing was a depth between 1 in 1 million and 1 in 200,000 T cells, and coverage averaged 10x per clonotype. The immunoSEQ hsTCRB Kit was used to generate TCR beta libraries. Processing in the source paper ran as follows. The data were analyzed with ImmunoSEQ Analyzer and ImmunoSEQ Data Assistant, and V, D and J gene assignments followed IMGT definitions. Clonality, which ranges from 0 to 1, was calculated as one minus the normalized Shannon entropy of productive rearrangement frequencies. Only overrepresented clonotypes making up at least 0.05% of the repertoire of each patient were included in the public clonotype analysis. Repertoires from some 14 age-matched healthy donors in immuneACCESS were used as clonality controls. Drawn from immuneACCESS, this table holds only the in-frame rearrangements with V and J called that TCRdb kept. Clones are partly lost; checked studies trace under half to an unresolved V gene and leave the rest unexplained. V and J calls and clone size are copied from that table; D and trimming were computed from the DNA. In all, the sample holds some 84,000 clones, and about 86% of those were seen once. Together, the top ten hold roughly 5% of the sample.

Including the terminal cysteine and phenylalanine, the CDR3 comprises 12 residues. The entry retains the CDR3 DNA only, 36 bases that are in frame from base 1. Trimming takes 0 bases from V and 4 bases from J, and the germline ends sit 3 bases apart. CDR1 and CDR2 were assigned from the germline V gene as KGHSH and LQKENI. The chain couples TRBV18 to TRBJ1-2; the D gene cannot be resolved reliably. Sequenced material: PBMCs, taken before ibrutinib treatment. The sequence derives from a human donor with chronic lymphocytic leukemia. The CDR3: CASSPPAYGYTF. The DNA sequence is given as TGTGCCAGCTCACCACCGGCCTATGGCTACACCTTC.